Listed below are T cell receptor beta chains from one sample, sequenced in a study of blood T cells in healthy people across ages. One entry per CDR3 protein results from TCRdb running MiXCR on the 5' RACE reads. The data show 1.5 million to 1.9 million distinct CDR3 sequences, with roughly 43% seen just once and roughly 3.7% held by the top ten. Sequencing was performed on blood. Source of these receptors: a woman younger than 30 in good health. Each CDR3 is given with its conserved first and last residue. The D gene is left open where the match is weak.

d_gene	v_gene	j_gene	CDR3aa
TRBD1	TRBV4-2	TRBJ1-2	CASSPRYRGPYGYTF
.	TRBV6-6	TRBJ1-1	CASTQQGGNTEAFF
.	TRBV7-2	TRBJ2-1	CASSATRANEQFF
.	TRBV19	TRBJ1-5	CASKGAGNNRPQHF
.	TRBV24-1	.	CATSDLFGKTQYF
.	TRBV21-1	TRBJ2-3	CASPTPSTDTQYF
TRBD1	TRBV6-2/TRBV6-3	TRBJ2-7	CASSYGRDRDYEQYF
.	TRBV18	TRBJ1-2	CASSQDYGYTF
.	TRBV7-9	TRBJ2-6	CASSLAAGIFSGANALTF
TRBD1	TRBV6-2/TRBV6-3	TRBJ1-2	CASSMPDRDGYGYTF
.	TRBV4-3	TRBJ2-7	CASSHDRTPYYEQYF
TRBD1	TRBV6-5	TRBJ1-1	CASILQGATEAFF
.	TRBV7-6	TRBJ2-6	CASSLRGSGVNVLTF
.	TRBV7-2	TRBJ2-7	CASSPAVSLYEQYF
.	TRBV29-1	TRBJ2-1	CSVGRGASAYNEQFF
.	TRBV21-1	TRBJ2-5	CASSSGTSGSQETQYF
.	TRBV12-3/TRBV12-4	TRBJ1-6	CASRRQDNSPPHF
.	TRBV12-3/TRBV12-4	TRBJ2-7	CASSSGAPYEQYF
.	TRBV6-2/TRBV6-3	TRBJ1-5	CASSPPTPSNQPQHF
.	TRBV10-3	TRBJ2-3	CAISELADTQYF
.	TRBV6-2/TRBV6-3	TRBJ1-5	CASRGTGFGQPQHF
.	TRBV10-3	TRBJ1-6	CAISRDDSYNSPLHF
.	TRBV7-9	TRBJ2-1	CASSGAAQETQFF
TRBD2	TRBV14	TRBJ2-1	CASSRLTGGSYNEQFF
TRBD1	TRBV6-5	TRBJ1-1	CASRQPGTGNTEAFF
.	TRBV29-1	TRBJ2-3	CSALPRRSTDTQYF
TRBD2	TRBV20-1	TRBJ2-7	CSARVTSGIAYEQYF
.	TRBV21-1	TRBJ1-4	CASSPWGTHNEKLFF
.	TRBV27	TRBJ2-7	CASSLKGTYEQYF
TRBD2	TRBV20-1	TRBJ2-3	CSARLAGGVADTQYF
TRBD2	TRBV28	TRBJ2-1	CASSGSGRSYNEQFF
.	TRBV12-3/TRBV12-4	TRBJ2-5	CASNIFKSAQYF
TRBD2	TRBV9	TRBJ2-7	CASSVQERGGNEQYF
.	TRBV28	TRBJ2-1	CASSLRPNEQFF
.	TRBV29-1	TRBJ1-2	CSVTPTPLGYTF
.	TRBV10-1	TRBJ2-5	CASSESRIQETQYF
.	TRBV20-1	TRBJ2-1	CSAGDPTESHNEQFF
.	TRBV29-1	TRBJ1-2	CSVGGGRYGYTF
.	TRBV6-2/TRBV6-3	TRBJ2-3	CASRAARGGFTDTQYF
.	TRBV9	TRBJ1-6	CASSQRRDSPLHF
.	TRBV27	TRBJ1-1	CASSMAGSTEAFF
.	TRBV5-6	TRBJ1-6	CASSLAWGRAPLHF
.	TRBV4-1	TRBJ1-3	CASSVGRGRSGNTIYF
TRBD2	TRBV28	TRBJ2-3	CASSNRLAGVDTQYF
.	TRBV7-8	TRBJ2-7	CASRTDLYEQYF
TRBD1	TRBV25-1	TRBJ1-2	CASTRDSLYGYTF
TRBD2	TRBV11-2	TRBJ2-3	CASSRLRSSGSTDTQYF
TRBD2	TRBV5-1	TRBJ2-1	CASSQAGTSGPYNEQFF
.	TRBV4-3	TRBJ1-1	CASSQDRADPMNTEAFF
.	TRBV2	TRBJ2-2	CASKAERVHTGELFF
.	TRBV4-1	.	CASSQGYGSLYEQYF